A single sample gave rise to the 22 T cell receptor beta chains below, sequenced in a study of shared clonotypes between healthy human individuals. Profiling relied on immunoSEQ multiplex PCR, and the TCRdb table lists in-frame clones only, not all of them. The sample yields about 2.4 million clones, 90% to 95% seen once. The sequenced sample was naive CD4+ T cells from PBMCs. The subset denotes: CD45RA+ positively selected. These receptors originate from a man aged 18 to 29 in good health. Some clones in this sample may be carry-over from other donors' samples.

The rearrangement uses TRBV7-9 and TRBJ2-3; 8 bases agree with TRBD2. CDR3 length: 16 amino acids. Trimming cost V 7 bases and J 5 bases; bases outside gene matches: 14. Germline assignment: CDR1 SEHNR and CDR2 FQNEAQ (reference sequence). CDR3 region: CASTGLAGSGGDTQYF. The DNA of the CDR3 is TGTGCCAGCACAGGACTAGCAGGGTCTGGCGGAGATACGCAGTATTTT. The whole variable domain, remainder taken from reference TRBV7-9 and TRBJ2-3, is DTGVSQNPRHKITKRGQNVTFRCDPISEHNRLYWYRQTLGQGPEFLTYFQNEAQLEKSRLLSDRFSAERPKGSFSTLEIQRTEQGDSAMYLCASTGLAGSGGDTQYFGPGTRLTVL.

This rearrangement joins TRBV7-2 to TRBJ1-3; D ambiguous. Trimming took off 0 bases at V and 2 bases at J, with 5 bases between the two ends. The germline gives CDR1 SGHTA, CDR2 FQGNSA. This CDR3 has 14 residues. This CDR3 reads CASSLAGTGNTIYF. Written as DNA, the CDR3 is TGTGCCAGCAGCTTAGCAGGGACTGGAAACACCATATATTTT.

A single count supports this clone. Other DNA variants within this sample encode the same CDR3. This rearrangement joins TRBV7-2 to TRBJ1-1; the D is unclear. Germline CDR1 reads SGHTA; CDR2 reads FQGNSA. The CDR3 runs 13 residues. Trimming pared 3 bases from V and 1 base from J, leaving 6 bases between. The CDR3 here is CASSFSGNTEAFF. The CDR3 DNA is TGTGCCAGCAGCTTTTCGGGGAACACTGAAGCTTTCTTT.

V usage is TRBV7-9 and J usage is TRBJ2-1; D ambiguous. The CDR3 has 15 amino acids. The V gene lost 4 bases and the J gene lost 0 bases, with 10 bases spanning the gap. The germline V gene encodes CDR1 SEHNR and CDR2 FQNEAQ (reference sequence). The CDR3 spells CASSSQVGSYNEQFF. The CDR3 DNA follows: TGTGCCAGCAGCTCCCAGGTGGGCTCCTACAATGAGCAGTTCTTC.

The CDR3 loop is CASSESTVSYEQYF. The CDR3 nucleotides read TGTGCCAGCAGTGAAAGCACGGTGTCCTACGAGCAGTACTTC. The V and J genes are TRBV25-1 and TRBJ2-7; no clear D gene. CDR3 length: 14 amino acids. The V gene's germline CDR1 is MGHDK and CDR2 SYGVNS. Trimming removed 2 bases from V and 1 base from J, with 9 bases in between.

This chain uses TRBV29-1 with TRBJ1-4; the match to TRBD1 covers 8 bases. The V segment lost 4 bases and the J segment 11 bases; nucleotides outside the gene matches: 15. Germline V CDR1 and CDR2: SQVTM, ANQGSEA. The CDR3 is made up of 15 amino acids. CDR3 in amino acids: CSVVGRTGPREKLFF. CDR3 DNA sequence: TGCAGCGTTGTAGGAAGGACAGGGCCTAGGGAGAAACTGTTTTTT.

The genes are TRBV5-1 and TRBJ2-3; 10 bases map to TRBD1. The CDR3 covers 15 residues. The ends lost 1 base at V and 4 bases at J; junction bases unmatched: 3. CDR1 SGHRS and CDR2 YFSETQ come from the germline V gene. The CDR3 bases are TGCGCCAGCAGCTTGCTAGGACAGGGGGCAGATACGCAGTATTTT. Its protein is CASSLLGQGADTQYF.

Points on this clone: The same CDR3 also results from other DNA sequences found in this sample. The V gene is TRBV19, the J gene TRBJ2-5; 9 bases line up with TRBD2. Per germline, CDR1 LNHDA and CDR2 SQIVND (reference sequence). The CDR3 spans 14 residues. The V and J ends lost 3 bases and 5 bases, in that order; junction bases with no gene match: 4. The CDR3 sequence: CASSIAGGKETQYF. Written as DNA, the CDR3 is TGTGCCAGTAGTATTGCGGGAGGGAAGGAGACCCAGTACTTC.

This sequence joins TRBV29-1 and TRBJ1-5; 10 bases are a match to TRBD1. The CDR3 spans 14 residues. Germline CDR1 is SQVTM and CDR2 is ANQGSEA. V shed 6 bases and J 0 bases; nucleotides not matched to a gene: 2. The DNA for the CDR3 is TGCAGCGTGGGGACAGGGGTTAGCAATCAGCCCCAGCATTTT. Translation gives CSVGTGVSNQPQHF.

The chain is built from TRBV28 and TRBJ1-1; no clear D. Per the germline V gene, CDR1 is MDHEN and CDR2 is SYDVKM. This CDR3 is 17 amino acids long. The V end lost 2 bases, the J end lost 6 bases, and 22 bases lay between the germline ends. The CDR3: CASSLGSEGRAYAEAFF. The CDR3 DNA reads as TGTGCCAGCAGTTTAGGGTCGGAGGGCCGTGCGTACGCTGAAGCTTTCTTT.

The chain recombines TRBV5-6 with TRBJ2-7; the D is unclear. CDR1 and CDR2 (germline): SGHDT, YYEEEE. The CDR3 is 12 residues long. V lost 2 bases and J lost 4, with 7 bases in between. CDR3 residues: CASSFQVYEQYF. The CDR3 region has the DNA TGTGCCAGCAGCTTTCAAGTATACGAGCAGTACTTC. The entire variable domain, with the rest obtained from reference TRBV5-6 and TRBJ2-7, is as follows: DAGVTQSPTHLIKTRGQQVTLRCSPKSGHDTVSWYQQALGQGPQFIFQYYEEEERQRGNFPDRFSGHQFPNYSSELNVNALLLGDSALYLCASSFQVYEQYFGPGTRLTVT.

Comments on this clone: Distinct nucleotide sequences in the sample also encode this CDR3. The rearrangement joins TRBV5-1 to TRBJ1-4; 8 nucleotides agree with TRBD1. The trim removed 4 bases at V and 8 bases at J, leaving 10 bases unmatched. Germline CDR1 SGHRS, CDR2 YFSETQ. CDR3 length equals 15 residues. CDR3 region: CASSTTGTGGEKLFF. CDR3 DNA: TGCGCCAGCAGCACAACCGGGACAGGAGGGGAAAAACTGTTTTTT.

This clone is a singleton in its sample. V gene TRBV5-1 combines with J gene TRBJ2-7; 8 nucleotides agree with TRBD1. V lost 5 bases and J lost 7; bases outside the gene matches: 11. The CDR3 extends over 14 amino acids. Germline-derived CDR1 and CDR2 are SGHRS and YFSETQ. CDR3 sequence: CASRQGAQNGEQYF. Here the CDR3 DNA reads TGCGCCAGCAGGCAGGGGGCGCAGAATGGGGAGCAGTACTTC.

This clone was recorded once. This rearrangement joins TRBV27 to TRBJ2-7; D is undetermined. V lost 4 bases and J 1 base, leaving 14 bases between the germline ends. CDR1 MNHEY and CDR2 SMNVEV come from the germline V gene (reference sequence). The CDR3 runs 15 residues. The CDR3 bases are TGTGCCAGCAGTTCACTCGCCAGGCAATCCTACGAGCAGTACTTC. Residues: CASSSLARQSYEQYF.

The rearrangement joins TRBV6-1 to TRBJ2-6; 10 bases map to TRBD1. The J segment lost 1 base and the V segment lost 2 bases, leaving 8 bases of the junction unmatched. The CDR3 has 19 amino acids. CDR1 is MNHNS, CDR2 SASEGT, per germline. Here the CDR3 reads CASSESRQGARSGANVLTF. The DNA for the CDR3 is TGTGCCAGCAGTGAATCTAGACAGGGGGCTAGGTCTGGGGCCAACGTCCTGACTTTC.

This chain joins TRBV21-1 and TRBJ1-1; no check of the table's D call, TRBD1, against the DNA was made. TRBV21-1 is deemed a pseudogene. The CDR3 covers 19 residues. For the CDR3, the DNA is TGTGCCAGCAGCACCTTCCGAACCGGACAGGGGGGGCCGAACACTGAAGCTTTCTTT. Its translation is CASSTFRTGQGGPNTEAFF.

This chain joins TRBV5-6 and TRBJ2-7, with D perhaps TRBD2 (6 bases). Germline-derived CDR1 and CDR2 are SGHDT and YYEEEE. V dropped 1 base and J dropped 7 bases, with 9 bases sitting between them. This CDR3 is 12 amino acids long. The CDR3 reads CASSLWDSEQYF. The DNA for the CDR3 is TGTGCCAGCAGCTTGTGGGACTCTGAGCAGTACTTC.

The rearrangement joins TRBV6-6 to TRBJ2-7, with a tentative D call TRBD1 (5 bases). CDR1 is MNHNY and CDR2 is SVGAGI in the germline V gene (reference sequence). This CDR3 is built from 14 residues. The germline V and J ends were trimmed by 2 bases and 2 bases, with 10 bases remaining between them. The CDR3, as DNA: TGTGCCAGCAGTTACCAAGGGGTAGCCTACGAGCAGTACTTC. This codes for CASSYQGVAYEQYF.

This chain links TRBV30 with TRBJ2-3; TRBD1 or TRBD2 may be the D gene (6 bases each). Trimming took 2 bases from V and 1 from J, leaving 13 bases between them. The CDR3 has 15 amino acids. Germline V gives CDR1 GTSNPN, CDR2 SVGIG (reference sequence). The CDR3 DNA sequence: TGTGCCTGGAGTTCCCTAGGGGGGCGCACAGATACGCAGTATTTT. Protein product: CAWSSLGGRTDTQYF.

Comment on this clone: The sample contains more than one DNA sequence encoding this CDR3. The V gene is TRBV19, the J gene TRBJ1-5; the D gene is possibly TRBD1 (6 bases). Germline CDR1 is LNHDA and CDR2 is SQIVND (reference sequence). Trimming left V 3 bases short and J 5 bases short, with 8 bases between. This CDR3 is 13 amino acids long. The CDR3 reads CASSIGGYQPQHF. CDR3 sequence (DNA): TGTGCCAGTAGTATCGGGGGCTATCAGCCCCAGCATTTT.

CDR3 amino acids: CASSFERRTSGRYEQYF. CDR3 coding DNA: TGTGCCAGCAGTTTTGAACGCAGGACTAGCGGGAGATACGAGCAGTACTTC. V and J are TRBV5-4 and TRBJ2-7; 13 nucleotides align to TRBD2. The V segment lost 5 bases and the J segment 4 bases; nucleotides outside the gene matches: 12. This CDR3 is 17 amino acids long. The germline CDR1 and CDR2 sequences are SGHNT and YYREEE (reference sequence).

The chain links TRBV7-8 to TRBJ2-2; 7 bases map to TRBD2. The CDR3 is made up of 18 amino acids. Germline CDR1 reads SGHVS; CDR2 reads FQNEAQ. V lost 5 bases and J lost 4; bases outside the gene matches: 16. CDR3 sequence: CASSPRTRMFRGTGELFF. CDR3 DNA sequence: TGTGCCAGCAGCCCACGGACTAGAATGTTTAGAGGCACCGGGGAGCTGTTTTTT.